The clone carrying this T cell receptor beta chain was observed many times. Its antigen is unidentified. This sample was included in a study of T cells in Graves' hyperthyroidism and ophthalmopathy. In the study overall: Staff took peripheral blood when the initial diagnosis was made, before any treatment began.

It was RNA transcripts that yielded the amplified TCR beta CDR3 regions. HTBI primers were used for first-round RT-PCR of the TCR CDR3. TCRdb reprocessed the multiplex PCR reads via MiXCR and lists one record per CDR3 protein. The repertoire includes some 560,000 distinct CDR3 sequences, 15% to 18% of them detected once, and under 8% sits in the top ten. It was uncontrolled infection, other autoimmune disease, pregnancy or lactation that excluded patients. The study, taken as a whole, reports: Blood shared most expanded thyroid clonotypes above 0.001. Ophthalmopathy was separated from stable hyperthyroidism by a 13 V-J model.

The source of this sequence is a woman younger than 45 with Graves' hyperthyroidism. Source material: blood.

The CDR3 bases are TGTGCCAGCAGTGACGGGAACACCGGGGAGCTGTTTTTT. Amino acid sequence: CASSDGNTGELFF. The chain links TRBV2 to TRBJ2-2; no reliable D call. Germline V gene data show CDR1 as SNHLY and CDR2 as FYNNEI. The CDR3 consists of 13 residues. Trimming shortened V by 3 bases and J by 1 base, and 3 bases separated the two germline ends.